This T cell receptor (beta chain) was observed in a study of vaccination and CD4 T cells after COVID-19. About the research overall: Each participant was administered two doses of a vaccine, which was either BNT162b2 or mRNA-1273.

Indicated treatment: approximately 9-day PBMC culture with coronavirus spike peptide pools or control peptides (ViraFEST assay). With the Oncomine TCR Beta short-read assay, DNA from cultured CD4+ T cells was sequenced. TCRdb used MiXCR to reprocess the PCR reads, holding one entry per CDR3 protein. This table holds 16,000 or so distinct CDR3 sequences, around 47% found once. On this clonotype itself: The antigen remains unidentified.

This TCR came from a human donor who had recovered from COVID-19. Material: CD4+ T cells from blood, cultured in vitro, obtained after SARS-CoV-2 vaccination.

The CDR3 DNA follows: TGTGCCAGCAGGGACAGGGGCGGTAATTCACCCCTCCACTTT. Amino acids: CASRDRGGNSPLHF. The chain is built from TRBV2 and TRBJ1-6, with TRBD1 identical over 9 bases. This CDR3 has 14 amino acids. With 6 bases clipped from V and 6 bases from J, the junction kept 3 bases outside the gene matches. CDR1 is SNHLY and CDR2 is FYNNEI in the germline V gene.